Shown below are 31 T cell receptor beta chains from a single sample sequenced in a study of blood T cell repertoires in COVID-19. Here immunoSEQ multiplex PCR was the method, and the copy in TCRdb shows in-frame clones only, minus some. Of 75,000 to 95,000 clones listed, 80% to 90% are singletons. The specimen sequenced was peripheral blood. These receptors all stem from a human donor in a cohort sampled during active COVID-19.

V usage is TRBV6-5 and J usage is TRBJ1-2; D is undetermined. CDR3 length: 13 amino acids. V was pared by 5 bases and J by 1 base, with 8 bases between. Germline V lookup: CDR1 MNHEY, CDR2 SVGAGI. The DNA for the CDR3 is TGTGCCAGCAGTCTAGATTTTAACTATGGCTACACCTTC. Translating gives CASSLDFNYGYTF.

The gene calls are TRBV19 and TRBJ2-7; D may be TRBD1 (6 bases). This CDR3 contains 15 residues. Trimming pared 7 bases from V and 3 bases from J, leaving 19 bases between. Germline values: CDR1 LNHDA, CDR2 SQIVND (reference sequence). As DNA, the CDR3 is TGTGCCAGTACCCCGGCTGGGGAAGGGGGCTACGAGCAGTACTTC. Amino acid sequence: CASTPAGEGGYEQYF.

The CDR3 region has the DNA TGTGCCAGTCCGAATATCTGTGTGGGCCATGTAATCAAAGAGACCCAGTACTTC. This translates into CASPNICVGHVIKETQYF. The V gene is TRBV19, the J gene TRBJ2-5; D gene unclear. CDR3 size: 18 residues. CDR1 is LNHDA and CDR2 is SQIVND in the germline V gene (reference sequence). Trimming took 8 bases from V and 3 from J, leaving 28 bases between them. The full variable domain, in which reference TRBV19 and TRBJ2-5 provide the parts outside the CDR3, is DGGITQSPKYLFRKEGQNVTLSCEQNLNHDAMYWYRQDPGQGLRLIYYSQIVNDFQKGDIAEGYSVSREKKESFPLTVTSAQKNPTAFYLCASPNICVGHVIKETQYFGPGTRLLVL.

This chain links TRBV4-2 with TRBJ1-2; tentatively, D is TRBD1 (5 bases). The V gene's germline CDR1 is LGHNA and CDR2 YNFKEQ. Trimming removed 5 bases from V and 3 bases from J, with 13 bases in between. The CDR3 contains 14 residues. The CDR3 sequence is CASSLDPGYYGYTF. The DNA of the CDR3 is TGTGCCAGCAGCTTAGATCCAGGGTACTATGGCTACACCTTC.

The rearrangement joins TRBV27 to TRBJ1-4; weak D call: TRBD1 (6 bases). Between the trimmed V and J ends, which lost 5 bases and 8 bases, there was a span of 12 bases. Germline CDR1 MNHEY, CDR2 SMNVEV (reference sequence). The CDR3 consists of 13 residues. The CDR3 coding sequence is TGTGCCAGCAGTCCCGGGACATGGGAAAAACTGTTTTTT. Translating gives CASSPGTWEKLFF. Drawing the rest from reference TRBV27 and TRBJ1-4, the complete variable domain is EAQVTQNPRYLITVTGKKLTVTCSQNMNHEYMSWYRQDPGLGLRQIYYSMNVEVTDKGDVPEGYKVSRKEKRNFPLILESPSPNQTSLYFCASSPGTWEKLFFGSGTQLSVL.

V gene TRBV30 combines with J gene TRBJ1-1; D gene unclear. CDR3 length: 14 residues. The V and J ends lost 3 bases and 2 bases respectively, with 13 bases between them. In germline, CDR1 is GTSNPN, CDR2 SVGIG (reference sequence). The CDR3 sequence is CAWRYPQKNTEAFF. The CDR3 DNA is TGTGCCTGGAGATACCCCCAGAAAAACACTGAAGCTTTCTTT.

The chain uses TRBV6-6 and TRBJ2-7, with 10 bases that match TRBD2. V was pared by 5 bases and J by 2 bases, with 12 bases of the junction left unmatched. The CDR3 sequence is 17 residues long. The germline V gene encodes CDR1 MNHNY and CDR2 SVGAGI (reference sequence). CDR3 coding DNA: TGTGCCAGCAGTCATAGCGGGAGGTACCTTCTCCCCTACGAGCAGTACTTC. Its protein product is CASSHSGRYLLPYEQYF.

The gene calls are TRBV5-1 and TRBJ1-4, with unresolved D. This CDR3 is 14 amino acids long. V was cut by 0 bases and J by 4 bases, with 7 bases left in between. Germline V gene lookup returns CDR1 SGHRS and CDR2 YFSETQ. CDR3 protein: CASSLDAGNEKLFF. DNA for the CDR3: TGCGCCAGCAGCTTGGATGCGGGTAATGAAAAACTGTTTTTT.

The chain recombines TRBV5-1 with TRBJ1-3, with 7 bases identical to TRBD1. This CDR3 region has 14 residues. V was clipped by 4 bases and J by 4 bases; unmatched bases: 5. In germline, CDR1 is SGHRS, CDR2 YFSETQ. CDR3 loop: CASSETGSGNTIYF. The CDR3 bases are TGCGCCAGCAGCGAGACAGGGTCCGGAAACACCATATATTTT.

This chain joins TRBV7-9 and TRBJ2-3, with 9 bases lining up with TRBD2. Looked up from germline, CDR1 is SEHNR and CDR2 is FQNEAQ (reference sequence). V lost 4 bases to trimming and J lost 1 base; unmatched junction nucleotides: 3. The CDR3 has 15 amino acids. The DNA for the CDR3 is TGTGCCAGCAGCTCGACTAGCGGAGGCACAGATACGCAGTATTTT. Its protein product is CASSSTSGGTDTQYF.

The rearrangement joins TRBV10-3 to TRBJ2-1, with 7 bases identical to TRBD1. This CDR3 has 16 amino acids. Germline V gene lookup returns CDR1 ENHRY and CDR2 SYGVKD. The J segment lost 0 bases and the V segment lost 3 bases, leaving 5 bases of the junction unmatched. CDR3 in DNA: TGTGCCATCAGTGAAACAGGGGCGGGCTCCTACAATGAGCAGTTCTTC. This translates into CAISETGAGSYNEQFF.

V and J are TRBV27 and TRBJ1-4, with D tentatively TRBD1 (5 bases). This CDR3 is built from 14 residues. Germline V gives CDR1 MNHEY, CDR2 SMNVEV (reference sequence). V shed 1 base and J shed 4 bases, with 7 bases lying between them. As DNA, the CDR3 is TGTGCCAGCAGTTTATTGGGGGGTAATGAAAAACTGTTTTTT. Protein product: CASSLLGGNEKLFF.

This sequence joins TRBV7-2 and TRBJ2-2; possible D gene TRBD2, 5 bases. The CDR3 consists of 17 residues. Germline CDR1 and CDR2: SGHTA and FQGNSA. Trimming cost V 5 bases and J 6 bases, with 22 bases left between them. The CDR3 region has the DNA TGTGCCAGCAGCGGTGAACCAGCGGACCTCTTAGCCGGGGAGCTGTTTTTT. Residues: CASSGEPADLLAGELFF. The entire variable domain, with the rest obtained from reference TRBV7-2 and TRBJ2-2, is as follows: GAGVSQSPSNKVTEKGKDVELRCDPISGHTALYWYRQSLGQGLEFLIYFQGNSAPDKSGLPSDRFSAERTGGSVSTLTIQRTQQEDSAVYLCASSGEPADLLAGELFFGEGSRLTVL.

V and J are TRBV30 and TRBJ2-2, with D possibly being TRBD1 (5 bases). V was clipped by 1 base and J by 7 bases, with 16 bases between them. The V gene's germline CDR1 is GTSNPN and CDR2 SVGIG (reference sequence). This CDR3 spans 15 amino acids. In DNA, the CDR3 is TGTGCCTGGAGTGCTCACAGGTTTAAGGGCGGGGAGCTGTTTTTT. The encoded protein is CAWSAHRFKGGELFF.

V usage is TRBV28 and J usage is TRBJ2-7; possible D gene TRBD1, 6 bases. V lost 5 bases and J 6 bases, leaving 23 bases between the germline ends. This CDR3 has 16 residues. The germline V gene has CDR1 MDHEN and CDR2 SYDVKM. CDR3: CASSGGEAQGVVEQYF. DNA for the CDR3: TGTGCCAGCAGTGGGGGAGAGGCACAGGGAGTGGTCGAGCAGTACTTC. Together with reference TRBV28 and TRBJ2-7, the CDR3 gives the full variable domain: DVKVTQSSRYLVKRTGEKVFLECVQDMDHENMFWYRQDPGLGLRLIYFSYDVKMKEKGDIPEGYSVSREKKERFSLILESASTNQTSMYLCASSGGEAQGVVEQYFGPGTRLTVT.

About this clone itself: Additional DNA sequences in this sample encode the identical CDR3. The chain couples TRBV28 to TRBJ1-2; D call uncertain. The V and J ends lost 5 bases and 0 bases respectively, with 19 bases between them. Germline-derived CDR1 and CDR2 are MDHEN and SYDVKM. This CDR3 contains 17 residues. Here the CDR3 DNA reads TGTGCCAGCAGTACGTCCGGGATCGGGAGGACTAACTATGGCTACACCTTC. It yields the protein CASSTSGIGRTNYGYTF.

V usage is TRBV18 and J usage is TRBJ2-1; 11 bases map to TRBD2. Per the germline V gene, CDR1 is KGHSH and CDR2 is LQKENI. Trimming at V came to 4 bases and at J to 4 bases, leaving 12 bases not matched to a gene. The CDR3 contains 18 residues. CDR3 amino acids: CASSLSIAGGPNYNEQFF. CDR3 bases: TGTGCCAGCTCACTTTCGATAGCGGGAGGGCCAAATTACAATGAGCAGTTCTTC. Based on the CDR3 plus reference TRBV18 and TRBJ2-1, the full variable domain is NAGVMQNPRHLVRRRGQEARLRCSPMKGHSHVYWYRQLPEEGLKFMVYLQKENIIDESGMPKERFSAEFPKEGPSILRIQQVVRGDSAAYFCASSLSIAGGPNYNEQFFGPGTRLTVL.

In its sample, this clone was seen a few times. The chain couples TRBV11-2 to TRBJ2-3, with D unresolved. Trimming took 0 bases from V and 1 from J, leaving 8 bases between them. Germline V gene data show CDR1 as SGHAT and CDR2 as FQNNGV. This CDR3 is 15 amino acids long. CDR3 coding DNA: TGTGCCAGCAGCTTAGACCCATCGGGCACAGATACGCAGTATTTT. This encodes CASSLDPSGTDTQYF.

The chain has TRBV28 and TRBJ2-2, with 7 bases matching TRBD1. The CDR3 covers 15 residues. Germline CDR1 is MDHEN and CDR2 is SYDVKM. With V trimmed by 6 bases and J by 4 bases, 8 bases remained unmatched. For the CDR3, the DNA is TGTGCCAGCAGAACGGCAGGGGGAGTCACCGGGGAGCTGTTTTTT. This codes for CASRTAGGVTGELFF.

The chain carries TRBV6-1 and TRBJ1-2; D unresolved. CDR1 MNHNS and CDR2 SASEGT come from the germline V gene. V lost 1 base and J 5 bases, leaving 8 bases between the germline ends. This CDR3 spans 13 amino acids. CDR3 amino acids: CASSEEGGYGYTF. CDR3 nucleotides: TGTGCCAGCAGTGAAGAGGGAGGGTATGGCTACACCTTC.

The chain is built from TRBV6-1 and TRBJ2-3; 7 nucleotides agree with TRBD1. CDR1 and CDR2 from the germline V gene are MNHNS and SASEGT. CDR3 size: 17 residues. The ends lost 3 bases at V and 2 bases at J; junction bases unmatched: 11. The chain's CDR3 is CASSDAPGQVFTDTQYF. The CDR3 DNA reads TGTGCCAGCAGTGACGCCCCCGGACAGGTGTTCACAGATACGCAGTATTTT.

This clone was recorded a few times. This chain joins TRBV6-5 and TRBJ1-5; tentatively, D is TRBD1 (5 bases). Germline V lookup: CDR1 MNHEY, CDR2 SVGAGI. The CDR3 loop spans 15 amino acids. Trimming shortened V by 0 bases and J by 0 bases, and 6 bases separated the two germline ends. For the CDR3, the DNA is TGTGCCAGCAGTTACTCAGGGGTTAGCAATCAGCCCCAGCATTTT. Translating it yields CASSYSGVSNQPQHF.

This chain uses TRBV19 with TRBJ1-5; D possibly corresponds to TRBD1 (5 bases). V dropped 5 bases and J dropped 11 bases, with 25 bases sitting between them. The CDR3 is 16 residues long. CDR1 and CDR2 (germline): LNHDA, SQIVND (reference sequence). The CDR3 DNA reads TGTGCCAGTAGTGGGGCAGACAGTAATTCGGGTTTGACCCAGCATTTT. This codes for CASSGADSNSGLTQHF.

The chain links TRBV9 to TRBJ2-1; possible D gene TRBD2, 7 bases. The CDR3 loop spans 15 amino acids. The V gene lost 2 bases and the J gene lost 2 bases, with 11 bases spanning the gap. Germline CDR1 and CDR2: SGDLS and YYNGEE. CDR3 amino acids: CASSVEGGTYNEQFF. As DNA, the CDR3 is TGTGCCAGCAGCGTCGAGGGGGGGACCTACAATGAGCAGTTCTTC.

The V gene is TRBV7-8, the J gene TRBJ1-3; TRBD1 is a possible D gene (5 bases). V was cut by 1 base and J by 0 bases, with 13 bases left in between. CDR1 SGHVS and CDR2 FQNEAQ come from the germline V gene. The CDR3 consists of 17 residues. The CDR3 DNA reads as TGTGCCAGCAGCTTAGGGGGCGCGTACCCCTCTGGAAACACCATATATTTT. Its protein is CASSLGGAYPSGNTIYF.

The J gene is TRBJ2-1, the V gene TRBV29-1; a weak D match, TRBD2 (5 bases). Trimming took 0 bases from V and 15 from J, leaving 15 bases between them. CDR3 size: 12 residues. Germline CDR1 reads SQVTM; CDR2 reads ANQGSEA. In DNA form, the CDR3 reads TGCAGCGTTGAAGAGTCCGGGATTGTACGGTTCTTC. It specifies CSVEESGIVRFF.

V gene TRBV5-1 combines with J gene TRBJ2-5; 8 bases fit TRBD2. Trimming took 4 bases from V and 7 from J; bases not matched to a gene: 15. Germline assignment: CDR1 SGHRS and CDR2 YFSETQ. The CDR3 has 16 amino acids. This chain's CDR3 is CASSPARGAKGGTQYF. CDR3 nucleotide sequence: TGCGCCAGCAGCCCGGCGCGGGGGGCAAAGGGGGGGACCCAGTACTTC.

V is TRBV19 and J is TRBJ2-1; 8 nucleotides match TRBD2. Germline V gives CDR1 LNHDA, CDR2 SQIVND (reference sequence). With V trimmed by 0 bases and J by 2 bases, 3 bases remained unmatched. The CDR3 has 16 residues. The CDR3 region has the DNA TGTGCCAGTAGTATAGATCAAGCGGGGGCCTACAATGAGCAGTTCTTC. It encodes CASSIDQAGAYNEQFF. Based on the CDR3 plus reference TRBV19 and TRBJ2-1, the full variable domain is DGGITQSPKYLFRKEGQNVTLSCEQNLNHDAMYWYRQDPGQGLRLIYYSQIVNDFQKGDIAEGYSVSREKKESFPLTVTSAQKNPTAFYLCASSIDQAGAYNEQFFGPGTRLTVL.

The chain carries TRBV3-1 (or the pseudogene TRBV3-2) and TRBJ2-5; 12 bases align to TRBD2. In germline, CDR1 is LGHDT, CDR2 YNNKEL (reference sequence). Trimming cost V 4 bases and J 1 base; bases outside gene matches: 1. This CDR3 is 15 amino acids long. The CDR3 bases are TGTGCCAGCAGCCCGGGACTAGCGGGCCAAGAGACCCAGTACTTC. This gives the protein CASSPGLAGQETQYF.

V and J are TRBV4-2 and TRBJ2-7; TRBD2 agrees at 9 bases. The CDR3 is 16 amino acids. V lost 1 base and J lost 0; bases outside the gene matches: 4. CDR1 LGHNA and CDR2 YNFKEQ come from the germline V gene. The CDR3 loop is CASSQVAGDGSYEQYF. CDR3 DNA sequence: TGTGCCAGCAGCCAAGTAGCGGGAGACGGCTCCTACGAGCAGTACTTC.

Worth noting for this clone: One junction end disagrees with the germline gene, perhaps due to a read error. The chain is built from TRBV7-7 and TRBJ2-1; the match to TRBD2 covers 13 bases. Germline loops: CDR1 SSHAT, CDR2 FNYEAQ (reference sequence). This CDR3 spans 17 amino acids. This CDR3 is CASSLEIGTSGTNEQFF. The CDR3 DNA follows: TGTGCTAGCAGCTTAGAGATCGGGACTAGCGGGACCAATGAGCAGTTCTTC.